This TCR beta chain is from a study of identical twins. This CDR3 spans 16 amino acids. Germline lookup yields CDR1 MNHEY and CDR2 SMNVEV (reference sequence). Germline trimming cut 2 bases from V and 5 bases from J; bases unmatched to any gene: 9. Each donor (without exception) was a healthy Caucasian. Regarding the study as a whole: Excess twin sharing in beta out-of-frame sequences was weaker. Not following the same donors, the study drew its conclusions from cross-sectional statistical analysis. Out-of-frame alpha sequences common to twins exhibited a surplus of low generation probability.

One entry per CDR3 protein, called by TCRdb with MiXCR from the 5' RACE reads. The table has a few hundred thousand distinct CDR3 sequences, approximately 8.6% seen once. A remark on this clonotype: Antigen: not known.

The data were also submitted as part of a second study, on yellow fever vaccine responses in identical twins.

The chain uses TRBV27 and TRBJ2-3; 8 bases fit TRBD2. The clonotype was recovered from a woman between 18 and 30 years old in good health. Sequences were obtained from CD8+ T cells sorted from blood. CDR3 DNA: TGTGCCAGCAGTTTAATGTCAGCGGGAGCCGGAGATACGCAGTATTTT. It is translated as CASSLMSAGAGDTQYF.